This TCR beta chain was observed in a study of technical replicates of blood from a few donors. Here immunoSEQ multiplex PCR was the method, and the copy in TCRdb shows in-frame clones only, minus some. Among about 70,000 clones listed, roughly 92% were seen once. The junction had 10 bases not matched to a gene; V was cut back by 3 bases and J by 2 bases. The germline V gene encodes CDR1 SGDLS and CDR2 YYNGEE. CDR3 length: 16 residues. The V gene is TRBV9, the J gene TRBJ2-7, with 8 bases matching TRBD2. The receptor was isolated from a human donor in good health. What was sequenced was T cells isolated from PBMCs. The CDR3 sequence: CASSETGTRRTYEQYF. In nucleotides, the CDR3 is TGTGCCAGCAGCGAAACCGGGACTAGACGTACCTACGAGCAGTACTTC.